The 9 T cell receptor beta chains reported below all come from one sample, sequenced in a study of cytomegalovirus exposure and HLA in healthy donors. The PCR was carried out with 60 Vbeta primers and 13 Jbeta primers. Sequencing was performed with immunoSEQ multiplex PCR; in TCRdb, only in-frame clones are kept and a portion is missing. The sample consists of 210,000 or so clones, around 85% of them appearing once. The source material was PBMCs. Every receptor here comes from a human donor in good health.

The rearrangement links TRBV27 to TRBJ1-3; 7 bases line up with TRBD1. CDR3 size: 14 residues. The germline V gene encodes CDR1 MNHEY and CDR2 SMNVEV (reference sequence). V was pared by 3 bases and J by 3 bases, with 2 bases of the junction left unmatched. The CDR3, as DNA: TGTGCCAGCAGTTTCAGACAGGGTGGAAACACCATATATTTT. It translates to CASSFRQGGNTIYF.

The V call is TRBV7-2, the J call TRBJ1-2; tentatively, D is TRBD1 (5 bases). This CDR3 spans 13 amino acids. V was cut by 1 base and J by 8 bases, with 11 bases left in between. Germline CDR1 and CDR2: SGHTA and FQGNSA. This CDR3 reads CASSLEGALGYTF. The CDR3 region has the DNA TGTGCCAGCAGCTTAGAAGGGGCACTGGGCTACACCTTC.

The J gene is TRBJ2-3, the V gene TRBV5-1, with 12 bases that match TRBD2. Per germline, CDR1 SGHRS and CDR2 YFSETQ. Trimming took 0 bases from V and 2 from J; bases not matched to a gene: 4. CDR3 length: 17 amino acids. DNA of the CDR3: TGCGCCAGCAGCTTGGGGACTAGCGGGATATCCACAGATACGCAGTATTTT. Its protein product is CASSLGTSGISTDTQYF.

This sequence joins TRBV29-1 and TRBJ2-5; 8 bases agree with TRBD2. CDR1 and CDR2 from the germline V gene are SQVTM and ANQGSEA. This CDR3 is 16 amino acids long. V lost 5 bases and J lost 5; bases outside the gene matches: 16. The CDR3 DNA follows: TGCAGCGTTTGGGGAGCTAGCGGGTTTAGTCGGGAGACCCAGTACTTC. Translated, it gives CSVWGASGFSRETQYF.

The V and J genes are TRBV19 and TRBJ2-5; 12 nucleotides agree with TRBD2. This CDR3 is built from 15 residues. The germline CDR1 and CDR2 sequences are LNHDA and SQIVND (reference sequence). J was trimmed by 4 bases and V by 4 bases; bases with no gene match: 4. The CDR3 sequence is CASSKLAGGAETQYF. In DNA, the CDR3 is TGTGCCAGTAGTAAACTAGCGGGAGGAGCAGAGACCCAGTACTTC.

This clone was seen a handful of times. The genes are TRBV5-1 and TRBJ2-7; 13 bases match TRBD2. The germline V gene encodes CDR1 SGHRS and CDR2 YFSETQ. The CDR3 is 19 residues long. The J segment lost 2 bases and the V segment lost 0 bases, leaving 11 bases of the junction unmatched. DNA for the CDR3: TGCGCCAGCAGCTTGGCCCAGGTCGGACTAGCGGGAGCCCCCTACGAGCAGTACTTC. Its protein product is CASSLAQVGLAGAPYEQYF.

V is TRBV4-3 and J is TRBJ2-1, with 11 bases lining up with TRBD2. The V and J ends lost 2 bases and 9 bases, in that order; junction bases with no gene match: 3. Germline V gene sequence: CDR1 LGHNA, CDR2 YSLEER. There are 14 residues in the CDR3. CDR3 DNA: TGCGCCAGCAGCCAACAACTAGCGGGAGCTGAGCAGTTCTTC. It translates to CASSQQLAGAEQFF.

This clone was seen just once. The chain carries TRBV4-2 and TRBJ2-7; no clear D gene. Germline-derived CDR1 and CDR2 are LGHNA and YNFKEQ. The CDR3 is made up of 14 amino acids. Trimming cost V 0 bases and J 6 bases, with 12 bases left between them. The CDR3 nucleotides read TGTGCCAGCAGCCAAGATGGTCTAGTAAGCGAGCAGTACTTC. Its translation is CASSQDGLVSEQYF.

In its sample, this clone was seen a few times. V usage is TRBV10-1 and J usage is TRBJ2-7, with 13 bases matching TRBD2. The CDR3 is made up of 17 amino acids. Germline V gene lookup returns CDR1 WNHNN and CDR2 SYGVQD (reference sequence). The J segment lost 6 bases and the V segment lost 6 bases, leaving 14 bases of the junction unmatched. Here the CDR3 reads CASSPGLAGHRALEQYF. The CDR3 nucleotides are TGCGCCAGCAGCCCGGGACTAGCGGGACACCGCGCCCTCGAGCAGTACTTC.